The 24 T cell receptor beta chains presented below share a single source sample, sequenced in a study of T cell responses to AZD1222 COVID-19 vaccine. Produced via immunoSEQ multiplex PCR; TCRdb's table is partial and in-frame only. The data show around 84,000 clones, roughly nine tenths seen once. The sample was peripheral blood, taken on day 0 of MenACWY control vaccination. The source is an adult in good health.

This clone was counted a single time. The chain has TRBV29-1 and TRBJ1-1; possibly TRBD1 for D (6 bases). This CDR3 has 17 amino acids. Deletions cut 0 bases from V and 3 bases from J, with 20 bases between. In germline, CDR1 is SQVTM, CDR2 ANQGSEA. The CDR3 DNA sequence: TGCAGCGTTGAAGAGAGGGGGGTTGGGAGATCGGACACTGAAGCTTTCTTT. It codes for CSVEERGVGRSDTEAFF.

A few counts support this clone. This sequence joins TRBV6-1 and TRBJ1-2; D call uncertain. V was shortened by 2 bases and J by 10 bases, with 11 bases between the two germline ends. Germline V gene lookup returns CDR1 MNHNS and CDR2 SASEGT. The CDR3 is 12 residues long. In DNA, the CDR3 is TGTGCCAGCAGTGAAAATCGGCCTATCTACACCTTC. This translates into CASSENRPIYTF.

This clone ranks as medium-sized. In DNA, the CDR3 is TGTGCCAGCAGCCCCAAGTCGTCGGCGAGCAACAATGAGCAGTTCTTC. As protein: CASSPKSSASNNEQFF. The chain is built from TRBV7-9 and TRBJ2-1; no clear D gene. This CDR3 has 16 amino acids. The V gene lost 5 bases and the J gene lost 5 bases, with 19 bases spanning the gap. Germline CDR1 SEHNR, CDR2 FQNEAQ (reference sequence).

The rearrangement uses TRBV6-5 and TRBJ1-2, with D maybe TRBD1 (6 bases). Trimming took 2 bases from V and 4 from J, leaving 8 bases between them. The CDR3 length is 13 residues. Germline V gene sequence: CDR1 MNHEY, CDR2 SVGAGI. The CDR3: CASSYTGFYGYTF. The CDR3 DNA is TGTGCCAGCAGTTACACAGGGTTCTATGGCTACACCTTC.

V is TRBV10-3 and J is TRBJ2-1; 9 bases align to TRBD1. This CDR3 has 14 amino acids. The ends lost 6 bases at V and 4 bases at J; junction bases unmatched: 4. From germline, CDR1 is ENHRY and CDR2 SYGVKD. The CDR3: CAIRDRGAYNEQFF. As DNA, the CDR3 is TGTGCCATCAGGGACAGGGGAGCGTACAATGAGCAGTTCTTC.

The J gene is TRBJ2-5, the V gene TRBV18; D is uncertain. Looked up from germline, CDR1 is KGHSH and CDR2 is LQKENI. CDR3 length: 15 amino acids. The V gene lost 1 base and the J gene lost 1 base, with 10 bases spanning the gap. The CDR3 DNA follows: TGTGCCAGCTCACCACTTATGGCGGCCCAAGAGACCCAGTACTTC. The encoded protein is CASSPLMAAQETQYF.

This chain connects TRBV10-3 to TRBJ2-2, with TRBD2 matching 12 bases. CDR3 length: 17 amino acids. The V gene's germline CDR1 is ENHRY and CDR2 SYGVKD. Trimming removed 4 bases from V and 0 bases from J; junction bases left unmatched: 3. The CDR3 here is CAISATSGGPNTGELFF. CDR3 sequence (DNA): TGTGCCATCAGTGCGACTAGCGGGGGACCGAACACCGGGGAGCTGTTTTTT.

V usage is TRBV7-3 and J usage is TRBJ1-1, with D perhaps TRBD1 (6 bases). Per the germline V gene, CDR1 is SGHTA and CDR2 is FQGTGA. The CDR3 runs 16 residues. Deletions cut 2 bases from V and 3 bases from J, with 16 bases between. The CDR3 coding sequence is TGTGCCAGCAGCTTATTTTCGAGAGGGGGGGACACTGAAGCTTTCTTT. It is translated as CASSLFSRGGDTEAFF.

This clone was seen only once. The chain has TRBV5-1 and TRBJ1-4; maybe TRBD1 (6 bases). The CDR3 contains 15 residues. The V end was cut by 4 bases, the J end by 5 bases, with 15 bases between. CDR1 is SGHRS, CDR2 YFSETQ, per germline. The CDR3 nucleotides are TGCGCCAGCAGCCCAGGGACAAAACGAAATGAAAAACTGTTTTTT. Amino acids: CASSPGTKRNEKLFF.

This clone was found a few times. CDR3 residues: CASTGQYNEQFF. CDR3 sequence (DNA): TGTGCCAGCACAGGACAGTACAATGAGCAGTTCTTC. This chain links TRBV25-1 with TRBJ2-1; tentatively, D is TRBD1 (6 bases). CDR3 length equals 12 residues. V was trimmed by 7 bases and J by 4 bases, leaving 8 bases between them. Germline V gives CDR1 MGHDK, CDR2 SYGVNS.

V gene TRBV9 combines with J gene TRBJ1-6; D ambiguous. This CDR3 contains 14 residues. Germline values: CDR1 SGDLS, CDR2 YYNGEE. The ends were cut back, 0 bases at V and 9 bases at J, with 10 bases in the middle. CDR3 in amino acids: CASSVDGETSPLHF. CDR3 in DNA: TGTGCCAGCAGCGTAGACGGGGAGACTTCACCCCTCCACTTT.

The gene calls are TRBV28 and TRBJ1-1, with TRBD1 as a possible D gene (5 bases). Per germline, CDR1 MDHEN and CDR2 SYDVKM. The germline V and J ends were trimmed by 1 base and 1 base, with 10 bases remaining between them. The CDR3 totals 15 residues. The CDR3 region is CASSLFGQGNTEAFF. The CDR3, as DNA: TGTGCCAGCAGTTTATTCGGGCAGGGGAACACTGAAGCTTTCTTT.

The CDR3 loop reads CASSRLETQYF. DNA of the CDR3: TGTGCCAGCAGCAGACTGGAGACCCAGTACTTC. The chain employs TRBV12-3 or TRBV12-4 and TRBJ2-5, with D hard to call. With 6 bases removed from V and 5 bases from J, the gap between germline ends came to 7 bases. The CDR3 has 11 residues.

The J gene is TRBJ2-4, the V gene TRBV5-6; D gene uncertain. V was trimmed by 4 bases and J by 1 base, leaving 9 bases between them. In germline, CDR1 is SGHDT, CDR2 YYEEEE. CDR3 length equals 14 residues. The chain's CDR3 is CASSPTGAKNIQYF. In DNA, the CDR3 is TGTGCCAGCAGCCCGACTGGCGCCAAAAACATTCAGTACTTC.

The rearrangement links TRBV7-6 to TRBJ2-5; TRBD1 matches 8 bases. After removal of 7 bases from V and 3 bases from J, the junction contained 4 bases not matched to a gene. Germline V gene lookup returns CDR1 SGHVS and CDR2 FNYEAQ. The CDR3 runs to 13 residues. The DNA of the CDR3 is TGTGCCAGCAACAGACAGGGGAAAGAGACCCAGTACTTC. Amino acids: CASNRQGKETQYF.

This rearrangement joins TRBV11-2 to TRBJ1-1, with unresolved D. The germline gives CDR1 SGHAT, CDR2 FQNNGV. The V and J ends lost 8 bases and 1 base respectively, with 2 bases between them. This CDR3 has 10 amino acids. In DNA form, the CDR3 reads TGTGCCAGCGGGAACACTGAAGCTTTCTTT. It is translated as CASGNTEAFF.

The CDR3 DNA follows: TGTGCCAGCAGCTCGGGGGCTGAAAACATTCAGTACTTC. Translation: CASSSGAENIQYF. The chain links TRBV7-3 to TRBJ2-4, with D perhaps TRBD1 or TRBD2 (6 bases each). The V end was cut by 4 bases, the J end by 5 bases, with 9 bases between. This CDR3 is 13 amino acids long. Looked up from germline, CDR1 is SGHTA and CDR2 is FQGTGA.

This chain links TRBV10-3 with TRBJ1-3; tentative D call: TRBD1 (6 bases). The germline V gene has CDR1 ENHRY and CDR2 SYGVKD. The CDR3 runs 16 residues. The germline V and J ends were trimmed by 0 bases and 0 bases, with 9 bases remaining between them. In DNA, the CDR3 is TGTGCCATCAGTGAGTCGACAGGTGTCTCTGGAAACACCATATATTTT. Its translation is CAISESTGVSGNTIYF.

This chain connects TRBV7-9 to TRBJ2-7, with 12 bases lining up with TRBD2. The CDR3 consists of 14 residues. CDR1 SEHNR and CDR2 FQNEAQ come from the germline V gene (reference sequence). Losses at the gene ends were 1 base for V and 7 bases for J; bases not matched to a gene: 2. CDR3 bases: TGTGCCAGCAGCTTAGGACTAGCGGGAGATGAGCAGTACTTC. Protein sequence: CASSLGLAGDEQYF.

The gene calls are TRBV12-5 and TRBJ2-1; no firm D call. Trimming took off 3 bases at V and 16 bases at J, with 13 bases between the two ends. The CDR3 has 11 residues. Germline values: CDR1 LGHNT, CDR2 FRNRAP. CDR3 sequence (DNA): TGTGCTAGTGGTTTAAACAGTCCCAATTTCTTC. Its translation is CASGLNSPNFF.

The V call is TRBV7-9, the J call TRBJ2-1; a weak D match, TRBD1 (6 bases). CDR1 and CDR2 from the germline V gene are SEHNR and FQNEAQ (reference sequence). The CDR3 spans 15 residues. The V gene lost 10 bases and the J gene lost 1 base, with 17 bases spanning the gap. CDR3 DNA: TGTGCCACCAAACCTCGGACAGATTCCTACAATGAGCAGTTCTTC. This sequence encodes CATKPRTDSYNEQFF. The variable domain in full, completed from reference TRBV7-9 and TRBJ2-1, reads DTGVSQNPRHKITKRGQNVTFRCDPISEHNRLYWYRQTLGQGPEFLTYFQNEAQLEKSRLLSDRFSAERPKGSFSTLEIQRTEQGDSAMYLCATKPRTDSYNEQFFGPGTRLTVL.

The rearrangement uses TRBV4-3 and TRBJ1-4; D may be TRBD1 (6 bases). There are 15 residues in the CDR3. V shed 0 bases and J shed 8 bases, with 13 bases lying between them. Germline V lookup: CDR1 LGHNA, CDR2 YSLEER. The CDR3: CASSQDRGLQEKLFF. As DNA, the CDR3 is TGCGCCAGCAGCCAAGACAGGGGCTTGCAGGAAAAACTGTTTTTT.

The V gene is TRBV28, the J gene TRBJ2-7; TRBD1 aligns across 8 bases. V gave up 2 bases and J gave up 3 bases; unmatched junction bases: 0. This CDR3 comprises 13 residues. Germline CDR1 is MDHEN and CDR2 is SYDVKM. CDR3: CASSLDRGYEQYF. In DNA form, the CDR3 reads TGTGCCAGCAGTTTAGACAGGGGCTACGAGCAGTACTTC.

This CDR3 is CASSSRHSGNTIYF. Written as DNA, the CDR3 is TGTGCCAGCAGCTCCCGACACTCTGGAAACACCATATATTTT. This sequence joins TRBV7-2 and TRBJ1-3; D is ambiguous. V gave up 4 bases and J gave up 0 bases, with 7 bases separating them. CDR3 length: 14 residues. Per germline, CDR1 SGHTA and CDR2 FQGNSA. The variable domain in full, completed from reference TRBV7-2 and TRBJ1-3, reads GAGVSQSPSNKVTEKGKDVELRCDPISGHTALYWYRQSLGQGLEFLIYFQGNSAPDKSGLPSDRFSAERTGGSVSTLTIQRTQQEDSAVYLCASSSRHSGNTIYFGEGSWLTVV.